These 22 T cell receptor beta chains came from one sample sequenced in a study of OX40 agonist ivuxolimab in advanced cancers. Some clones are missing from TCRdb's copy, which holds only in-frame ones; the method was immunoSEQ multiplex PCR. The profile covers over 85,000 clones, with under 90% appearing a single time and more than 0.95% taken by the ten largest. The sample consisted of CD4+ or CD8+ T cells sorted from blood, taken in a trial of the OX40 agonist ivuxolimab. The source is an adult with an advanced solid tumor such as melanoma, head and neck, liver or kidney cancer.

CDR3 amino acids: CASSLGGGGNQPQHF. As DNA, the CDR3 is TGTGCCAGCAGCTTAGGAGGGGGAGGCAATCAGCCCCAGCATTTT. V and J are TRBV7-2 and TRBJ1-5; TRBD1 is a possible D gene (6 bases). Trimming removed 1 base at V and 2 bases at J, with 9 bases between. Per the germline V gene, CDR1 is SGHTA and CDR2 is FQGNSA. The CDR3 spans 15 residues.

This clone was found once. CDR3 nucleotides: TGTGCCAGCTCACCGAGGGACAGGGTGGGTCGCGAGCAGTACTTC. Its protein product is CASSPRDRVGREQYF. This chain links TRBV18 with TRBJ2-7; 9 bases fit TRBD1. J lost 6 bases, V lost 3 bases, and 9 bases had no gene match. This CDR3 contains 15 residues. Germline CDR1 KGHSH, CDR2 LQKENI.

The V call is TRBV5-1, the J call TRBJ2-1; unclear D gene. Germline-derived CDR1 and CDR2 are SGHRS and YFSETQ. V lost 3 bases, J lost 5 bases, and 12 bases lay in between. This CDR3 contains 14 residues. Here the CDR3 reads CASSSRASNNEQFF. For the CDR3, the DNA is TGCGCCAGCAGCTCACGGGCGTCAAACAATGAGCAGTTCTTC.

The chain couples TRBV5-1 to TRBJ2-1; 8 bases line up with TRBD1. This CDR3 spans 16 amino acids. Germline trimming cut 3 bases from V and 3 bases from J; bases unmatched to any gene: 8. The germline gives CDR1 SGHRS, CDR2 YFSETQ. CDR3 sequence reads: CASSSPDRGGYNEQFF. The DNA for the CDR3 is TGCGCCAGCAGCTCACCAGACAGGGGCGGCTACAATGAGCAGTTCTTC.

The chain couples TRBV6-6 to TRBJ2-2; D possibly corresponds to TRBD2 (5 bases). V was shortened by 8 bases and J by 6 bases, with 13 bases between the two germline ends. In germline, CDR1 is MNHNY, CDR2 SVGAGI (reference sequence). The CDR3 has 13 amino acids. The CDR3 nucleotides read TGTGCCAGCTGGGCTAGCAGGCCCGGGGAGCTGTTTTTT. Translating it yields CASWASRPGELFF.

As regards this clone: An end of the junction does not agree with germline; a read error may underlie this. The rearrangement uses TRBV5-4 and TRBJ1-5; unclear D gene. The CDR3 runs to 14 residues. The germline V gene has CDR1 SGHNT and CDR2 YYREEE (reference sequence). DNA for the CDR3: TGTGCCGGCAGCCCGGACGGATTCAATCAGCCCCAGCATTTT. It yields the protein CAGSPDGFNQPQHF.

This chain links TRBV5-6 with TRBJ1-1; a possible D gene is TRBD1 (5 bases). Trimming removed 3 bases from V and 0 bases from J, with 15 bases in between. CDR3 length equals 16 residues. From germline, CDR1 is SGHDT and CDR2 YYEEEE. The CDR3 here is CASSWQGRSVNTEAFF. DNA of the CDR3: TGTGCCAGCAGCTGGCAGGGACGGTCTGTGAACACTGAAGCTTTCTTT.

This chain joins TRBV30 and TRBJ2-7; 8 positions agree with TRBD1. The CDR3 sequence is 15 residues long. Germline V lookup: CDR1 GTSNPN, CDR2 SVGIG (reference sequence). V lost 4 bases to trimming and J lost 4 bases; unmatched junction nucleotides: 12. This CDR3 is CAWNPGGAGDYEQYV. In DNA, the CDR3 is TGTGCCTGGAATCCAGGGGGCGCGGGTGATTACGAGCAGTACGTC.

The chain's CDR3 is CASSFRTGAGGSNQPQHF. The CDR3 DNA sequence: TGTGCCAGCAGCTTTAGGACAGGGGCGGGTGGTAGCAATCAGCCCCAGCATTTT. The chain uses TRBV5-4 and TRBJ1-5; TRBD1 agrees at 9 bases. Trimming at V came to 2 bases and at J to 0 bases, leaving 9 bases not matched to a gene. The germline gives CDR1 SGHNT, CDR2 YYREEE (reference sequence). This CDR3 contains 18 residues. The full variable domain, with the rest looked up from reference TRBV5-4 and TRBJ1-5, is ETGVTQSPTHLIKTRGQQVTLRCSSQSGHNTVSWYQQALGQGPQFIFQYYREEENGRGNFPPRFSGLQFPNYSSELNVNALELDDSALYLCASSFRTGAGGSNQPQHFGDGTRLSIL.

CDR3 DNA sequence: TGTGCCAGCAGTTTATCGAGCGGTGGGACATTGAACACTGAAGCTTTCTTT. Translation: CASSLSSGGTLNTEAFF. The rearrangement uses TRBV27 and TRBJ1-1; D is possibly TRBD1 (6 bases). Germline V lookup: CDR1 MNHEY, CDR2 SMNVEV (reference sequence). The CDR3 has 17 residues. Trimming cost V 0 bases and J 0 bases, with 14 bases left between them.

The chain links TRBV11-2 to TRBJ1-4; D possibly corresponds to TRBD1 (6 bases). V was clipped by 5 bases and J by 10 bases, with 17 bases between them. Per the germline V gene, CDR1 is SGHAT and CDR2 is FQNNGV. CDR3 length equals 14 residues. DNA for the CDR3: TGTGCCAGCAGCGTTACTAGAGGGGGAATAAAACTGTTTTTT. Translated: CASSVTRGGIKLFF.

A note on this clone: A much bigger clone sits one base away, suggesting this may be a read error. The chain combines TRBV2 with TRBJ2-7; 10 bases are shared with TRBD1. J was trimmed by 5 bases and V by 6 bases; bases with no gene match: 4. Germline-derived CDR1 and CDR2 are SNHLY and FYNNEI. The CDR3 consists of 13 residues. In DNA form, the CDR3 reads TGTGCCAGCAGCCGGGACAGGGGCGACGAGCAGTACTTC. It codes for CASSRDRGDEQYF.

The chain joins TRBV11-2 to TRBJ2-7; 9 nucleotides line up with TRBD2. The V gene end was trimmed by 7 bases and the J gene end by 7 bases; junction bases not matched to a gene: 11. The length of the CDR3 is 14 residues. CDR1 SGHAT and CDR2 FQNNGV come from the germline V gene. In DNA, the CDR3 is TGTGCCAGCACTCTTTCGCGGGGGGGCCTTGAGCAGTACTTC. Protein sequence: CASTLSRGGLEQYF. The variable domain in full, completed from reference TRBV11-2 and TRBJ2-7, reads EAGVAQSPRYKIIEKRQSVAFWCNPISGHATLYWYQQILGQGPKLLIQFQNNGVVDDSQLPKDRFSAERLKGVDSTLKIQPAKLEDSAVYLCASTLSRGGLEQYFGPGTRLTVT.

This clone has just a few counts. The chain has TRBV6-1 and TRBJ1-1; tentatively, D is TRBD1 (5 bases). CDR3 length: 15 residues. Germline lookup yields CDR1 MNHNS and CDR2 SASEGT. The V and J ends lost 7 bases and 1 base respectively, with 16 bases between them. The CDR3 reads CASIVPGRTNTEAFF. Written as DNA, the CDR3 is TGTGCCAGCATTGTCCCGGGACGGACGAACACTGAAGCTTTCTTT.

The rearrangement uses TRBV2 and TRBJ2-5, with 10 bases lining up with TRBD1. The better agreement between TRBJ2-7 and the DNA end casts doubt on the J call. Germline V gene sequence: CDR1 SNHLY, CDR2 FYNNEI. The CDR3 length is 15 residues. CDR3 residues: CASSLAGQGLYEQYF. In DNA, the CDR3 is TGTGCCAGCAGTCTTGCGGGACAGGGGTTATACGAGCAGTACTTC.

This chain joins TRBV7-2 and TRBJ1-6, with a tentative D call TRBD1 (5 bases). The CDR3 is made up of 16 amino acids. Trimming removed 1 base from V and 6 bases from J, with 13 bases in between. Germline loops: CDR1 SGHTA, CDR2 FQGNSA. CDR3 amino acids: CASSLGVGTRNSPLHF. In DNA, the CDR3 is TGTGCCAGCAGCTTAGGGGTAGGGACTCGTAATTCACCCCTCCACTTT. Full variable domain (rest looked up from reference TRBV7-2 and TRBJ1-6): GAGVSQSPSNKVTEKGKDVELRCDPISGHTALYWYRQSLGQGLEFLIYFQGNSAPDKSGLPSDRFSAERTGGSVSTLTIQRTQQEDSAVYLCASSLGVGTRNSPLHFGNGTRLTVT.

The J gene is TRBJ1-6, the V gene TRBV27; 8 bases are shared with TRBD1. Per germline, CDR1 MNHEY and CDR2 SMNVEV (reference sequence). CDR3 size: 14 residues. Trimming took 6 bases from V and 10 from J; bases not matched to a gene: 8. CDR3 protein: CASSTRQGRSPLHF. CDR3 nucleotides: TGTGCCAGCAGCACAAGACAGGGGAGGTCACCCCTCCACTTT.

This clone has only a few counts. The rearrangement links TRBV5-4 to TRBJ2-2; D is uncertain. The CDR3 contains 15 residues. Germline loops: CDR1 SGHNT, CDR2 YYREEE (reference sequence). V was pared by 5 bases and J by 1 base, with 12 bases between. The CDR3 DNA reads as TGTGCCAGCAGGACCCAGTTCCAGAACACCGGGGAGCTGTTTTTT. Its translation: CASRTQFQNTGELFF.

The rearrangement joins TRBV5-1 to TRBJ1-4; 7 bases agree with TRBD1. Germline CDR1 reads SGHRS; CDR2 reads YFSETQ. The CDR3 length is 16 residues. The J segment lost 2 bases and the V segment lost 4 bases, leaving 8 bases of the junction unmatched. CDR3 protein: CASSPGQLATNEKLFF. The CDR3, as DNA: TGCGCCAGCAGCCCGGGACAGTTGGCTACTAATGAAAAACTGTTTTTT.

The chain joins TRBV23-1 to TRBJ2-4; D is unclear. TRBV23-1 is an ORF for which the function is uncertain. This CDR3 spans 16 amino acids. Trimming cost V 0 bases and J 2 bases, with 11 bases left between them. CDR3 residues: CASSQSRSISKNIQYF. The CDR3 DNA reads as TGCGCCAGCAGTCAATCTCGTTCCATATCCAAAAACATTCAGTACTTC.

This chain uses TRBV9 with TRBJ2-2; 8 nucleotides line up with TRBD2. V shed 2 bases and J 8 bases; nucleotides not matched to a gene: 5. CDR3 length: 14 amino acids. From germline, CDR1 is SGDLS and CDR2 YYNGEE. This chain's CDR3 is CASSVPPGGGELFF. The CDR3 nucleotides are TGTGCCAGCAGCGTGCCCCCGGGAGGGGGGGAGCTGTTTTTT.

The chain joins TRBV6-5 to TRBJ1-6, with 8 bases lining up with TRBD1. Germline V gene data show CDR1 as MNHEY and CDR2 as SVGAGI. The CDR3 is made up of 15 amino acids. The junction had 6 bases not matched to a gene; V was cut back by 4 bases and J by 7 bases. The CDR3: CASSFRTGQNSPLHF. Written as DNA, the CDR3 is TGTGCCAGCAGTTTTCGGACAGGGCAGAATTCACCCCTCCACTTT.